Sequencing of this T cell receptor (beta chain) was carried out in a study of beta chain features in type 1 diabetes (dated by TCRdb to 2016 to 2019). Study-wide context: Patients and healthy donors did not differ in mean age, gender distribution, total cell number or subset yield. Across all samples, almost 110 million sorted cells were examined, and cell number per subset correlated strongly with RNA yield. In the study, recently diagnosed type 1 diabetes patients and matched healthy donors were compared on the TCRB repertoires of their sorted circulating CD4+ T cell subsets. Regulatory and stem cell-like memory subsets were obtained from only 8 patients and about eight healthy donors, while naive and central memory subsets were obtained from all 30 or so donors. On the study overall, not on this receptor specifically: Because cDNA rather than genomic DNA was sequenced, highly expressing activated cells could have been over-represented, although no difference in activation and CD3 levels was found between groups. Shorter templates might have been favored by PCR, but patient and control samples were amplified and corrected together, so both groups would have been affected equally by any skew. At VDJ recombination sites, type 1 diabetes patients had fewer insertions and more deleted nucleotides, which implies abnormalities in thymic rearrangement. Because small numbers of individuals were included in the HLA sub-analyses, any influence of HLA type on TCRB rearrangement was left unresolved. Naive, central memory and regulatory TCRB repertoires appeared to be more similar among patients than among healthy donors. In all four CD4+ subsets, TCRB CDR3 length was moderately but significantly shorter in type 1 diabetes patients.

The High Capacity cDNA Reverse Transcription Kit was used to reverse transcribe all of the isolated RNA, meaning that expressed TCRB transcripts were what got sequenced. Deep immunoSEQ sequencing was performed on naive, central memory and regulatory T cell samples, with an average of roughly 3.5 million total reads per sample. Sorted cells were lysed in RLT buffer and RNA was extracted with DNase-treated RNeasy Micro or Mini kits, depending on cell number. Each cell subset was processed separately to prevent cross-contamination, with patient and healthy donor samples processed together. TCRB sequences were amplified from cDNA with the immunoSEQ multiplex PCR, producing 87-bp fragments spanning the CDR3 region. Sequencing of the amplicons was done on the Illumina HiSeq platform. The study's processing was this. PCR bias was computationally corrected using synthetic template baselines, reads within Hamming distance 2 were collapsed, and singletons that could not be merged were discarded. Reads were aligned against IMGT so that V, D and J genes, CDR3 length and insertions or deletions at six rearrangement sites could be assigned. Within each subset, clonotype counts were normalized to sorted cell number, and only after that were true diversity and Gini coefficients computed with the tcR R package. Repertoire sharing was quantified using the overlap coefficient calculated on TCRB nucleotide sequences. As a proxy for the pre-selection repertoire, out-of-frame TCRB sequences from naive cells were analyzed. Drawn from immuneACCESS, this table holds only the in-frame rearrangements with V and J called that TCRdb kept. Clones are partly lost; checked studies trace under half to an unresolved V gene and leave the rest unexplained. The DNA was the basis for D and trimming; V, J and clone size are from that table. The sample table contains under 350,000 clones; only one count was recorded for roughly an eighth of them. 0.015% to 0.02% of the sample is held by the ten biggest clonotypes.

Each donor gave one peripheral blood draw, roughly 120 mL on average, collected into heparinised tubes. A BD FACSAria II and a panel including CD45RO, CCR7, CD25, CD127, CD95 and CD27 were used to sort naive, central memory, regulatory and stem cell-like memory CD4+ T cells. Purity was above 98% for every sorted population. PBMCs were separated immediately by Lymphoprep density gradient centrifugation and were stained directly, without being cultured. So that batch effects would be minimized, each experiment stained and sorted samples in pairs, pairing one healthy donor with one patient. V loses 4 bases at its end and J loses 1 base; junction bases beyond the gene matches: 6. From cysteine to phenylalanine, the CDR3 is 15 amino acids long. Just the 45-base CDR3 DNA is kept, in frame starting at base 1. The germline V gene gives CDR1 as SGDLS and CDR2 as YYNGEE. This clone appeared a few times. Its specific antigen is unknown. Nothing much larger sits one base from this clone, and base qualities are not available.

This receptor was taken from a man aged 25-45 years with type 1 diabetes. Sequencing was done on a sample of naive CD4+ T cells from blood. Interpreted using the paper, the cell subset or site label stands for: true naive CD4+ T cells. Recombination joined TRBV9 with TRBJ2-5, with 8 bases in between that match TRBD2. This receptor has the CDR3 CASSPGTSFQETQYF. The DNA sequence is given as TGTGCCAGCAGCCCCGGGACTAGTTTCCAAGAGACCCAGTACTTC. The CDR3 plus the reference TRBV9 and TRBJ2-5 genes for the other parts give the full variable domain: DSGVTQTPKHLITATGQRVTLRCSPRSGDLSVYWYQQSLDQGLQFLIQYYNGEERAKGNILERFSAQQFPDLHSELNLSSLELGDSALYFCASSPGTSFQETQYFGPGTRLLVL.